This entry lists 29 T cell receptor beta chains sequenced from one sample in a study of T cells in localized non-small cell lung cancer (dated by TCRdb to between 2020 and 2021). The receptor library was made with the immunoSEQ multiplex PCR assay. The source is immuneACCESS, and TCRdb retained only in-frame sequences with V and J called. Part of the clones is not carried over; for the studies checked, unresolved V genes explain less than half of this, and the remainder is unexplained. Within this sample are about 77,000 clones, with more than 75% of them counted one time only. The ten top clones hold more than 20% of the sample. This specimen consisted of peripheral blood, obtained before any cancer treatment. The receptors were sampled from a woman aged 35 to 69 with stage I squamous cell lung carcinoma.

The chain has TRBV9 and TRBJ1-4, with D perhaps matching TRBD1 (6 bases). The germline V and J ends were trimmed by 4 bases and 4 bases, with 23 bases remaining between them. CDR3 length: 18 amino acids. The germline gives CDR1 SGDLS, CDR2 YYNGEE. This CDR3 reads CASSPWRFGGQDNEKLFF. CDR3 nucleotide sequence: TGTGCCAGCAGCCCATGGCGATTTGGGGGACAAGATAATGAAAAACTGTTTTTT. The full variable domain, completed using reference TRBV9 and TRBJ1-4, is DSGVTQTPKHLITATGQRVTLRCSPRSGDLSVYWYQQSLDQGLQFLIQYYNGEERAKGNILERFSAQQFPDLHSELNLSSLELGDSALYFCASSPWRFGGQDNEKLFFGSGTQLSVL.

The chain combines TRBV7-2 with TRBJ1-4; TRBD1 might be the D (5 bases). V was cut by 5 bases and J by 8 bases, with 18 bases left in between. Germline V gives CDR1 SGHTA, CDR2 FQGNSA. This CDR3 region has 15 residues. CDR3 in DNA: TGTGCCAGCAGCCCTTCTATAGGGGTGAACGAAAAACTGTTTTTT. This translates into CASSPSIGVNEKLFF.

This rearrangement joins TRBV5-1 to TRBJ1-2; no firm D call. Trimming pared 7 bases from V and 4 bases from J, leaving 11 bases between. The germline V gene has CDR1 SGHRS and CDR2 YFSETQ. The CDR3 extends over 12 amino acids. Here the CDR3 DNA reads TGCGCCAGCGGCAGTTGGGGCTATGGCTACACCTTC. Translated: CASGSWGYGYTF. The full variable domain, completed using reference TRBV5-1 and TRBJ1-2, is KAGVTQTPRYLIKTRGQQVTLSCSPISGHRSVSWYQQTPGQGLQFLFEYFSETQRNKGNFPGRFSGRQFSNSRSEMNVSTLELGDSALYLCASGSWGYGYTFGSGTRLTVV.

This clone was seen a handful of times. The chain links TRBV4-1 to TRBJ2-7; D perhaps matches TRBD2 (6 bases). Between the trimmed V and J ends, which lost 2 bases and 3 bases, there was a span of 17 bases. CDR1 MGHRA and CDR2 YSYEKL come from the germline V gene. The CDR3 is made up of 16 amino acids. The CDR3 region is CASSQSPGRTNYEQYF. The CDR3 nucleotides are TGCGCCAGCAGCCAATCACCGGGACGGACTAACTACGAGCAGTACTTC.

This clone was seen only once. The chain combines TRBV7-9 with TRBJ2-5, with 11 nucleotides matching TRBD1. Trimming cost V 5 bases and J 0 bases; bases outside gene matches: 8. The CDR3 contains 17 residues. CDR1 and CDR2 (germline): SEHNR, FQNEAQ (reference sequence). The CDR3 DNA follows: TGTGCCAGCAGCCCCGGAGGGACAGGGGGTAACCAAGAGACCCAGTACTTC. Protein sequence: CASSPGGTGGNQETQYF.

The chain joins TRBV6-5 to TRBJ1-1; 10 bases agree with TRBD1. Germline values: CDR1 MNHEY, CDR2 SVGAGI. Trimming took 6 bases from V and 10 from J; bases not matched to a gene: 5. This CDR3 has 12 residues. In DNA, the CDR3 is TGTGCCAGCAGCCAAGGACAGGGGGGAGCTTTCTTT. It codes for CASSQGQGGAFF.

V gene TRBV5-4 combines with J gene TRBJ1-6, with unresolved D. CDR1 and CDR2 (germline): SGHNT, YYREEE (reference sequence). The CDR3 sequence is 16 residues long. The V end was cut by 3 bases, the J end by 0 bases, with 10 bases between. This chain's CDR3 is CASSSDVSSYNSPLHF. DNA for the CDR3: TGTGCCAGCAGCTCGGACGTAAGCTCCTATAATTCACCCCTCCACTTT.

The rearrangement uses TRBV7-8 and TRBJ1-6, with 8 positions matching TRBD1. CDR3 length: 16 amino acids. Germline loops: CDR1 SGHVS, CDR2 FQNEAQ. V was pared by 0 bases and J by 11 bases, with 9 bases of the junction left unmatched. The CDR3 loop is CASSLAMAGGTPPLHF. The CDR3 region has the DNA TGTGCCAGCAGCTTAGCCATGGCAGGGGGCACACCACCCCTCCACTTT.

This chain joins TRBV2 and TRBJ1-5; weak D call: TRBD1 (6 bases). Deletions cut 4 bases from V and 6 bases from J, with 13 bases between. Per the germline V gene, CDR1 is SNHLY and CDR2 is FYNNEI. This CDR3 is 14 amino acids long. CDR3: CASSGSGDGQPQHF. The CDR3 region has the DNA TGTGCCAGCAGTGGTTCAGGGGACGGTCAGCCCCAGCATTTT.

Notes on this clone: At one boundary the junction diverges from the germline segment, which might be a read error. The chain joins TRBV2 to TRBJ2-1; unclear D gene. The germline V gene encodes CDR1 SNHLY and CDR2 FYNNEI. The CDR3 length is 11 residues. CDR3 protein: CASREVAEQFF. In DNA form, the CDR3 reads TGTGCCAGCAGGGAAGTTGCTGAGCAGTTCTTC.

CDR3 loop: CATQRTGLNTEAFF. The CDR3 coding sequence is TGTGCCACCCAACGGACAGGGTTGAACACTGAAGCTTTCTTT. The rearrangement links TRBV2 to TRBJ1-1, with 8 positions matching TRBD1. The CDR3 covers 14 residues. Germline CDR1 is SNHLY and CDR2 is FYNNEI. V trimming: 10 bases; J trimming: 0 bases; junction bases outside the gene matches: 7.

V gene TRBV9 combines with J gene TRBJ1-3; D is possibly TRBD1 (6 bases). The germline V gene encodes CDR1 SGDLS and CDR2 YYNGEE. V dropped 0 bases and J dropped 3 bases, with 13 bases sitting between them. The CDR3 consists of 16 residues. The CDR3 nucleotides read TGTGCCAGCAGCGTAGGTGGGGGCGCGTATGGAAACACCATATATTTT. Amino acids: CASSVGGGAYGNTIYF.

This sequence joins TRBV5-1 and TRBJ2-1; D is perhaps TRBD1 or TRBD2 (5 bases each). Deletions cut 4 bases from V and 8 bases from J, with 16 bases between. Germline V lookup: CDR1 SGHRS, CDR2 YFSETQ. The CDR3 spans 14 residues. In nucleotides, the CDR3 is TGCGCCAGCAGCCCCCAGGGAGCGTTGGATGAGCAGTTCTTC. Translated: CASSPQGALDEQFF.

The gene calls are TRBV5-1 and TRBJ2-5; possibly TRBD2 for D (7 bases). V was cut by 4 bases and J by 1 base, with 17 bases left in between. Germline values: CDR1 SGHRS, CDR2 YFSETQ. This CDR3 contains 16 residues. CDR3 bases: TGCGCCAGCAGCCCAGGAGGAGGGGGGGCCCAAGAGACCCAGTACTTC. Encoded protein: CASSPGGGGAQETQYF.

The rearrangement links TRBV18 to TRBJ1-1, with no clear D. Between the trimmed V and J ends, which lost 1 base and 2 bases, there was a span of 8 bases. This CDR3 spans 14 amino acids. From germline, CDR1 is KGHSH and CDR2 LQKENI. This chain's CDR3 is CASSPLRGNTEAFF. The CDR3 DNA follows: TGTGCCAGCTCACCACTGCGAGGAAACACTGAAGCTTTCTTT.

V gene TRBV19 combines with J gene TRBJ2-2, with 7 nucleotides matching TRBD1. The CDR3 runs to 16 residues. V lost 6 bases and J lost 2; bases outside the gene matches: 9. CDR1 and CDR2 (germline): LNHDA, SQIVND (reference sequence). The CDR3: CASRGPGQTNTGELFF. The DNA of the CDR3 is TGTGCCAGTAGGGGCCCGGGACAGACTAACACCGGGGAGCTGTTTTTT.

V is TRBV7-2 and J is TRBJ1-5; D is unclear. Trimming removed 5 bases from V and 0 bases from J, with 5 bases in between. Germline V gene sequence: CDR1 SGHTA, CDR2 FQGNSA. This CDR3 has 13 amino acids. The DNA of the CDR3 is TGTGCCAGCAGCCGCCATAGCAATCAGCCCCAGCATTTT. It encodes CASSRHSNQPQHF.

The V and J genes are TRBV11-2 and TRBJ1-1; 7 bases are shared with TRBD1. V gave up 6 bases and J gave up 0 bases; unmatched junction bases: 7. Germline CDR1 SGHAT, CDR2 FQNNGV. CDR3 length: 15 residues. CDR3: CASRSYRGMNTEAFF. CDR3 DNA sequence: TGTGCCAGCAGATCATACAGGGGTATGAACACTGAAGCTTTCTTT.

This chain links TRBV19 with TRBJ2-7; weak D call: TRBD1 (6 bases). The CDR3 has 14 amino acids. Germline V lookup: CDR1 LNHDA, CDR2 SQIVND (reference sequence). The germline V and J ends were trimmed by 6 bases and 1 base, with 13 bases remaining between them. The CDR3 region has the DNA TGTGCCAGTAGCCCGACAGGACGATCCTACGAGCAGTACTTC. Protein product: CASSPTGRSYEQYF.

V and J are TRBV18 and TRBJ2-2; no reliable D call. The CDR3 is 15 residues long. The germline gives CDR1 KGHSH, CDR2 LQKENI. V lost 1 base and J lost 3, with 9 bases in between. CDR3 sequence reads: CASSPQGIDTGELFF. The CDR3 DNA follows: TGTGCCAGCTCACCACAAGGGATAGACACCGGGGAGCTGTTTTTT.

The chain joins TRBV7-3 to TRBJ2-7, with D possibly matching TRBD1 (5 bases). Trimming removed 1 base at V and 6 bases at J, with 10 bases between. This CDR3 is 13 amino acids long. Germline assignment: CDR1 SGHTA and CDR2 FQGTGA. CDR3 region: CASSLKGASEQYF. DNA for the CDR3: TGTGCCAGCAGCTTAAAAGGGGCTTCCGAGCAGTACTTC.

This clone appeared once. In nucleotides, the CDR3 is TGTGCCAGTAGTATATGGGGGATCCCCCATGGCTACACCTTC. It yields the protein CASSIWGIPHGYTF. The chain links TRBV19 to TRBJ1-2; D possibly corresponds to TRBD1 (5 bases). The V end lost 2 bases, the J end lost 6 bases, and 13 bases lay between the germline ends. CDR3 length: 14 residues. From germline, CDR1 is LNHDA and CDR2 SQIVND (reference sequence).

The chain combines TRBV9 with TRBJ2-3; D is unresolved. The CDR3 runs to 11 residues. V was trimmed by 3 bases and J by 2 bases, leaving 1 base between them. CDR1 and CDR2 from the germline V gene are SGDLS and YYNGEE. The CDR3 nucleotides read TGTGCCAGCAGCGCCACAGATACGCAGTATTTT. This encodes CASSATDTQYF.

The chain has TRBV5-4 and TRBJ2-2; possibly TRBD2 for D (7 bases). The V and J ends lost 4 bases and 6 bases respectively, with 19 bases between them. Germline CDR1 is SGHNT and CDR2 is YYREEE (reference sequence). The CDR3 runs 16 residues. CDR3 sequence: CASSVPGGLGSGELFF. Written as DNA, the CDR3 is TGTGCCAGCAGCGTACCCGGGGGGCTTGGCTCCGGGGAGCTGTTTTTT.

A single count supports this clone. The V gene is TRBV18, the J gene TRBJ1-5; D ambiguous. The CDR3 runs 15 residues. The V gene's germline CDR1 is KGHSH and CDR2 LQKENI. V lost 2 bases and J 9 bases, leaving 17 bases between the germline ends. The CDR3 bases are TGTGCCAGCTCACCATCGGTCGCAGCCGCATGGCCCCAGCATTTT. It translates to CASSPSVAAAWPQHF.

The chain is built from TRBV7-9 and TRBJ1-3, with D possibly being TRBD1 (5 bases). The V end lost 4 bases, the J end lost 4 bases, and 11 bases lay between the germline ends. Germline V gene data show CDR1 as SEHNR and CDR2 as FQNEAQ (reference sequence). The CDR3 sequence is 14 residues long. The chain's CDR3 is CASSSTVKGNTIYF. DNA for the CDR3: TGTGCCAGCAGCTCGACAGTAAAAGGAAACACCATATATTTT.

This clone was recorded a few times. The gene calls are TRBV5-1 and TRBJ2-5, with 8 bases lining up with TRBD1. Germline V gene lookup returns CDR1 SGHRS and CDR2 YFSETQ. J gave up 2 bases and V 3 bases, and 6 bases lay outside the gene matches. This CDR3 is 15 amino acids long. CDR3 sequence reads: CASSSGTGSQETQYF. Here the CDR3 DNA reads TGCGCCAGCAGCTCGGGGACAGGTTCTCAAGAGACCCAGTACTTC.

The chain couples TRBV7-3 to TRBJ2-5; 9 bases are shared with TRBD2. This CDR3 has 14 residues. With 2 bases clipped from V and 5 bases from J, the junction kept 3 bases outside the gene matches. The V gene's germline CDR1 is SGHTA and CDR2 FQGTGA. The CDR3 nucleotides read TGTGCCAGCAGCTTAGGCGGGGGGGCGGAGACCCAGTACTTC. Translation gives CASSLGGGAETQYF. The full variable domain, with the rest looked up from reference TRBV7-3 and TRBJ2-5, is GAGVSQTPSNKVTEKGKYVELRCDPISGHTALYWYRQSLGQGPEFLIYFQGTGAADDSGLPNDRFFAVRPEGSVSTLKIQRTERGDSAVYLCASSLGGGAETQYFGPGTRLLVL.

This sequence joins TRBV5-1 and TRBJ2-1; the D gene is possibly TRBD2 (6 bases). The CDR3 runs 15 residues. The germline gives CDR1 SGHRS, CDR2 YFSETQ. Trimming removed 3 bases at V and 1 base at J, with 11 bases between. DNA for the CDR3: TGCGCCAGCAGCTCGAGGAGGGTTTCCTACAATGAGCAGTTCTTC. Protein product: CASSSRRVSYNEQFF.